This T cell receptor beta chain was obtained from a study of T cell responses to AZD1222 COVID-19 vaccine. Overall study results and limits: Unmutated variant regions reportedly attract nearly half of all spike-specific TCRs. Repertoire samples came only from after the peak T cell response. Elevations in Spike-specific TCR breadth and depth followed administration of two AZD1222 doses. Donors in the cohort were predominantly white British and more often female, and clonal diversity was possibly underestimated.

To note about this clone: Its target is not known.

The protocol was immunoSEQ multiplex PCR, while the TCRdb copy is restricted to in-frame clones and leaves out a portion. The repertoire holds 75,000 to 90,000 clones, with approximately 82% as singletons. Sample: peripheral blood, taken on day 0 of AZD1222 vaccination. This clonotype originated in an adult in good health.

The CDR3 is CASSWTGITQYF. Written as DNA, the CDR3 is TGTGCCAGCAGCTGGACAGGGATAACCCAGTACTTC. The genes are TRBV14 and TRBJ2-5; TRBD1 matches 8 bases. Germline V gene lookup returns CDR1 SGHDN and CDR2 FVKESK. This CDR3 is built from 12 residues. The ends lost 5 bases at V and 8 bases at J; junction bases unmatched: 4.